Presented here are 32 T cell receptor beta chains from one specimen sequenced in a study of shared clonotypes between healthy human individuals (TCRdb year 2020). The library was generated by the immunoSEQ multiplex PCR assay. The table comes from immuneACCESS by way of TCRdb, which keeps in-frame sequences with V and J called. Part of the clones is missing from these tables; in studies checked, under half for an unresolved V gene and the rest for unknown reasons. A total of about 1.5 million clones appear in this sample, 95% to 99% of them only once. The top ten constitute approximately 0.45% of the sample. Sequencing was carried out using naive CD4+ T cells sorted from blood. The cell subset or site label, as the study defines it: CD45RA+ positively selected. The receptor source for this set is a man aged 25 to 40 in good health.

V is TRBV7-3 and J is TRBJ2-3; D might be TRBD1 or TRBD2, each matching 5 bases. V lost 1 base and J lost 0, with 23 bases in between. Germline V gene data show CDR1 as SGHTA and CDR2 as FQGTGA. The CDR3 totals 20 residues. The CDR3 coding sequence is TGTGCCAGCAGCTTAAGGGGCGAACTAGATGGGCGGATGAGCACAGATACGCAGTATTTT. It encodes CASSLRGELDGRMSTDTQYF. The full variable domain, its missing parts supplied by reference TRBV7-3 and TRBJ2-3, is GAGVSQTPSNKVTEKGKYVELRCDPISGHTALYWYRQSLGQGPEFLIYFQGTGAADDSGLPNDRFFAVRPEGSVSTLKIQRTERGDSAVYLCASSLRGELDGRMSTDTQYFGPGTRLTVL.

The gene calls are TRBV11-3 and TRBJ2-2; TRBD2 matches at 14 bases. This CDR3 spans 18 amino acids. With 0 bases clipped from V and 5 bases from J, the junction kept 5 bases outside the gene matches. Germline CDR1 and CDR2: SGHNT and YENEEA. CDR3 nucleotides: TGTGCCAGCAGCTTAGAAGGACTAGCGGGAGGTCGAACCGGGGAGCTGTTTTTT. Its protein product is CASSLEGLAGGRTGELFF. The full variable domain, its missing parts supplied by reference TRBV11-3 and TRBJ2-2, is EAGVVQSPRYKIIEKKQPVAFWCNPISGHNTLYWYLQNLGQGPELLIRYENEEAVDDSQLPKDRFSAERLKGVDSTLKIQPAELGDSAVYLCASSLEGLAGGRTGELFFGEGSRLTVL.

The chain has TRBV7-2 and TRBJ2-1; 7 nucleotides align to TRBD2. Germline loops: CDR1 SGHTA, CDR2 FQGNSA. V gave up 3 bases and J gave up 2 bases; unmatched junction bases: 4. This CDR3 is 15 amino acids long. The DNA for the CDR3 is TGTGCCAGCAGCTTCTCTAGCGGAACCTACAATGAGCAGTTCTTC. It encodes CASSFSSGTYNEQFF.

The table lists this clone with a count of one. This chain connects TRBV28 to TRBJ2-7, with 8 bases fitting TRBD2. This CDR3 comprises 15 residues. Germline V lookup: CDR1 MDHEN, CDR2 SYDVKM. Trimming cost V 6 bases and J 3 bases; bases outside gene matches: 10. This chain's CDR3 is CASRPAGLANYEQYF. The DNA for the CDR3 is TGTGCCAGCAGACCCGCCGGACTAGCTAACTACGAGCAGTACTTC.

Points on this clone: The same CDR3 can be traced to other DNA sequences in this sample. The CDR3 loop reads CSAREDQPQHF. DNA for the CDR3: TGCAGTGCTAGAGAAGATCAGCCCCAGCATTTT. The rearrangement joins TRBV20-1 to TRBJ1-5; D not certain. CDR1 and CDR2 (germline): DFQATT, SNEGSKA (reference sequence). The germline V and J ends were trimmed by 0 bases and 5 bases, with 2 bases remaining between them. The CDR3 runs 11 residues.

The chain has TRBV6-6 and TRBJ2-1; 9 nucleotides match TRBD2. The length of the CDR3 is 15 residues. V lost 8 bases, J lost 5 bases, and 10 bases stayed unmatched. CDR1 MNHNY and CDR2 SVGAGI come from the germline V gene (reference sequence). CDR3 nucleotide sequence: TGTGCCAGCGAGCTTAAACGACTAGCGGACAATGAGCAGTTCTTC. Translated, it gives CASELKRLADNEQFF.

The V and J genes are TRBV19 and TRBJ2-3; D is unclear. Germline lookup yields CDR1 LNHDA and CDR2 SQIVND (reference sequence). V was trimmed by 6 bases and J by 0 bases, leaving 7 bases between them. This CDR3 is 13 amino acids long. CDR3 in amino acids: CASRRASTDTQYF. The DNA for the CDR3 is TGTGCCAGTAGAAGGGCTAGCACAGATACGCAGTATTTT.

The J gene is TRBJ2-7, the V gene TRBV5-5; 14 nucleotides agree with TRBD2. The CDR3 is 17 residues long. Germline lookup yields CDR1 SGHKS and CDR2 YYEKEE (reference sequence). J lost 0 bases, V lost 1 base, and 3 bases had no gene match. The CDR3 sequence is CASSLRLAGGSSYEQYF. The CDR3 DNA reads TGTGCCAGCAGCTTGAGACTAGCGGGAGGGAGCTCCTACGAGCAGTACTTC.

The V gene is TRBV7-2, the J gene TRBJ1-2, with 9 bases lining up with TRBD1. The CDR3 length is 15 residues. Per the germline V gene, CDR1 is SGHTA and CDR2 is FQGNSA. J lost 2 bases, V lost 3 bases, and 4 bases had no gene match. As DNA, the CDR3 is TGTGCCAGCAGCTTCCTGGGACAGGGCAACTATGGCTACACCTTC. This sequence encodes CASSFLGQGNYGYTF. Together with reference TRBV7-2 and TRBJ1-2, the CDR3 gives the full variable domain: GAGVSQSPSNKVTEKGKDVELRCDPISGHTALYWYRQSLGQGLEFLIYFQGNSAPDKSGLPSDRFSAERTGGSVSTLTIQRTQQEDSAVYLCASSFLGQGNYGYTFGSGTRLTVV.

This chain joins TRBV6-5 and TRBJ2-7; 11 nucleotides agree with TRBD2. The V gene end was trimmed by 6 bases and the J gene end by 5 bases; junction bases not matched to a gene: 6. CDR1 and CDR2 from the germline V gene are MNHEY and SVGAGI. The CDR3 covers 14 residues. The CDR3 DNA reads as TGTGCCAGCAGCCATAGCGGGAGGGTCCACGAGCAGTACTTC. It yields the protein CASSHSGRVHEQYF.

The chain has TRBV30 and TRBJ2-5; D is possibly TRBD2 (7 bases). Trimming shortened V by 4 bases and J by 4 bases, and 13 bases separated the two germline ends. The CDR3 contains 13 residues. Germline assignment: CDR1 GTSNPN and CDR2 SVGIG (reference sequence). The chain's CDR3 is CAWTGGQRETQYF. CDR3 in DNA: TGTGCCTGGACGGGGGGCCAGCGAGAGACCCAGTACTTC.

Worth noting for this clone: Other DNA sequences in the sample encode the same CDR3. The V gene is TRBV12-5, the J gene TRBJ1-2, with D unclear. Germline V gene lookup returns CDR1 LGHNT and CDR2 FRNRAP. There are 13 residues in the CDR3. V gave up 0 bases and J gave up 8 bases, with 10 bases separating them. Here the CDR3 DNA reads TGTGCTAGTGGTTTGGTACGAGGAGGGGGCTACACCTTC. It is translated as CASGLVRGGGYTF. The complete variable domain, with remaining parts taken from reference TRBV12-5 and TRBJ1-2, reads DARVTQTPRHKVTEMGQEVTMRCQPILGHNTVFWYRQTMMQGLELLAYFRNRAPLDDSGMPKDRFSAEMPDATLATLKIQPSEPRDSAVYFCASGLVRGGGYTFGSGTRLTVV.

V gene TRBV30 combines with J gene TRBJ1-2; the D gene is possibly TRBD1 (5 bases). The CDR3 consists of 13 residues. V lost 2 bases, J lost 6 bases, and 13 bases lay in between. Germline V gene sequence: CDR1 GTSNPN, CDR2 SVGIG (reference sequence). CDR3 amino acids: CAWSLKRGNGYTF. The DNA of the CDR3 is TGTGCCTGGAGTCTCAAACGGGGGAATGGCTACACCTTC.

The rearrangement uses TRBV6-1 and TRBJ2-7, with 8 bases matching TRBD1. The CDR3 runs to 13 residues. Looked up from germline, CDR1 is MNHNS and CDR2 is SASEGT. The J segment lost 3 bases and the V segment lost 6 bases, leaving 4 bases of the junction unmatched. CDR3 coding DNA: TGTGCCAGCAGCCCAGGGGGCTTCTACGAGCAGTACTTC. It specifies CASSPGGFYEQYF.

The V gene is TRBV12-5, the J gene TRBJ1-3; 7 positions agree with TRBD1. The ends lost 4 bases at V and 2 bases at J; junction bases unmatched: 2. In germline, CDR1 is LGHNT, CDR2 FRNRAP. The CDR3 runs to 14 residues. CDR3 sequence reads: CASGSDRAGNTIYF. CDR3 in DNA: TGTGCTAGTGGTTCTGACAGGGCTGGAAACACCATATATTTT. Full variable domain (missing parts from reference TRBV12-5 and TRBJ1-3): DARVTQTPRHKVTEMGQEVTMRCQPILGHNTVFWYRQTMMQGLELLAYFRNRAPLDDSGMPKDRFSAEMPDATLATLKIQPSEPRDSAVYFCASGSDRAGNTIYFGEGSWLTVV.

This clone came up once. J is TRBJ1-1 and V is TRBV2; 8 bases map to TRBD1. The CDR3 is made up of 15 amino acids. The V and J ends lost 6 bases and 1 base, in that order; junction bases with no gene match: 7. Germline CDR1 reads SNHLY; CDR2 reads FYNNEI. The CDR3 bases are TGTGCCAGCAGACGGACAGGGTCCAGGAACACTGAAGCTTTCTTT. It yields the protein CASRRTGSRNTEAFF.

The CDR3 coding sequence is TGCAGCGTCTCGACTAGAGGCACAGATACGCAGTATTTT. Translated, it gives CSVSTRGTDTQYF. V gene TRBV29-1 combines with J gene TRBJ2-3, with TRBD2 as a possible D gene (6 bases). Looked up from germline, CDR1 is SQVTM and CDR2 is ANQGSEA. Trimming took 6 bases from V and 1 from J, leaving 11 bases between them. This CDR3 has 13 amino acids.

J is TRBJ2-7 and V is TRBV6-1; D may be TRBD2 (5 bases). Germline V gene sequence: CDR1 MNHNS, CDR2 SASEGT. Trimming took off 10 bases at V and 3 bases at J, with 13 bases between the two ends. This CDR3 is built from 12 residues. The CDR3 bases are TGTGCCACCCGGACTGGATTCTACGAGCAGTACTTC. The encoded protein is CATRTGFYEQYF.

CDR3 loop: CASSSRGLADTQYF. In nucleotides, the CDR3 is TGTGCCAGCAGCTCACGGGGGCTGGCAGATACGCAGTATTTT. J is TRBJ2-3 and V is TRBV5-4; D is possibly TRBD1 or TRBD2 (6 bases each). The CDR3 runs to 14 residues. The germline gives CDR1 SGHNT, CDR2 YYREEE (reference sequence). Trimming shortened V by 3 bases and J by 4 bases, and 12 bases separated the two germline ends. The variable domain in full, completed from reference TRBV5-4 and TRBJ2-3, reads ETGVTQSPTHLIKTRGQQVTLRCSSQSGHNTVSWYQQALGQGPQFIFQYYREEENGRGNFPPRFSGLQFPNYSSELNVNALELDDSALYLCASSSRGLADTQYFGPGTRLTVL.

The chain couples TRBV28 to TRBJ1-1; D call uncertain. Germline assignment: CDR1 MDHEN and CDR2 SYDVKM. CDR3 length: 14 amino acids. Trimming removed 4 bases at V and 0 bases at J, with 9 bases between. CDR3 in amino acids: CASSSTAMNTEAFF. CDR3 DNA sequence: TGTGCCAGCAGTTCTACAGCGATGAACACTGAAGCTTTCTTT.

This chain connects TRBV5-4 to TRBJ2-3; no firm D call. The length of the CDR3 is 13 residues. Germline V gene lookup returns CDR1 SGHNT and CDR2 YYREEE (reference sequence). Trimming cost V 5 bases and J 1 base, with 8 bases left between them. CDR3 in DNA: TGTGCCAGCAGGTCTCGGGGCACAGATACGCAGTATTTT. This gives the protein CASRSRGTDTQYF. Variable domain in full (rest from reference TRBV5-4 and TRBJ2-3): ETGVTQSPTHLIKTRGQQVTLRCSSQSGHNTVSWYQQALGQGPQFIFQYYREEENGRGNFPPRFSGLQFPNYSSELNVNALELDDSALYLCASRSRGTDTQYFGPGTRLTVL.

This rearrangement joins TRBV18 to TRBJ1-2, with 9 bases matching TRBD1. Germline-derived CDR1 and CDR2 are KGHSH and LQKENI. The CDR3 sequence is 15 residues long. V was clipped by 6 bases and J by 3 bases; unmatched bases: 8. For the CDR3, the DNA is TGTGCCAGCTCGCGCCGGGACAGGGAAGACTATGGCTACACCTTC. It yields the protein CASSRRDREDYGYTF.

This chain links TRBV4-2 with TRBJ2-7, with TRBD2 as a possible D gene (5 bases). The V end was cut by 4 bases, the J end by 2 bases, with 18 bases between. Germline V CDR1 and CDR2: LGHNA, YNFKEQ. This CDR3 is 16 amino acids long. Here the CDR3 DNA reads TGTGCCAGCAGCCGAACCGCGGACTCTGTTACCTACGAGCAGTACTTC. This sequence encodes CASSRTADSVTYEQYF.

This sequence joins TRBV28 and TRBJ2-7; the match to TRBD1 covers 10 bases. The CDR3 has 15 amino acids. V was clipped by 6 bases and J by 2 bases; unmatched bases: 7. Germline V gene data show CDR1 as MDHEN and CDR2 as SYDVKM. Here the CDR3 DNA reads TGTGCCAGCAGATCAACGGGGACAGGGGCCTACGAGCAGTACTTC. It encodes CASRSTGTGAYEQYF. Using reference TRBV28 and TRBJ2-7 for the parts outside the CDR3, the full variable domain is DVKVTQSSRYLVKRTGEKVFLECVQDMDHENMFWYRQDPGLGLRLIYFSYDVKMKEKGDIPEGYSVSREKKERFSLILESASTNQTSMYLCASRSTGTGAYEQYFGPGTRLTVT.

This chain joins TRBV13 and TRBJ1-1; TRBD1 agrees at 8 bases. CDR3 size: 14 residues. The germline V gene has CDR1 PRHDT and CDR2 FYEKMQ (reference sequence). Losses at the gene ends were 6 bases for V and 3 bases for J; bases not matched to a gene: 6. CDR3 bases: TGTGCCAGCAGTAATGGACAGGGAGACACTGAAGCTTTCTTT. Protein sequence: CASSNGQGDTEAFF.

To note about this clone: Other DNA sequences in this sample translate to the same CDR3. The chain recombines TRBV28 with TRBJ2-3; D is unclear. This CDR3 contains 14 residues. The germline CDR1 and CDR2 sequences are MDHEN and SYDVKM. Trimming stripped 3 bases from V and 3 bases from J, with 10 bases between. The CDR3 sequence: CASSLPGGTDTQYF. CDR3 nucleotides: TGTGCCAGCAGTTTGCCAGGTGGGACAGATACGCAGTATTTT.

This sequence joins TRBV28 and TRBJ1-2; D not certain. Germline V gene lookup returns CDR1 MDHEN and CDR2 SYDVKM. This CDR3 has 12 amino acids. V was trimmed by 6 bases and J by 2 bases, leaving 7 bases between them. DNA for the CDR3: TGTGCCAGCAGACTTCCCAACTATGGCTACACCTTC. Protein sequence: CASRLPNYGYTF.

CDR3: CASSLARGSATGANVLTF. In DNA, the CDR3 is TGTGCCAGCAGCTTGGCCAGGGGAAGCGCGACTGGGGCCAACGTCCTGACTTTC. This chain uses TRBV5-4 with TRBJ2-6; TRBD1 might be the D (6 bases). Germline V gene sequence: CDR1 SGHNT, CDR2 YYREEE (reference sequence). V dropped 0 bases and J dropped 2 bases, with 15 bases sitting between them. This CDR3 has 18 amino acids. The whole variable domain, remainder taken from reference TRBV5-4 and TRBJ2-6, is ETGVTQSPTHLIKTRGQQVTLRCSSQSGHNTVSWYQQALGQGPQFIFQYYREEENGRGNFPPRFSGLQFPNYSSELNVNALELDDSALYLCASSLARGSATGANVLTFGAGSRLTVL.

CDR3 residues: CASLRGTGGTEAFF. The CDR3 bases are TGTGCCAGCCTGAGGGGGACAGGGGGCACTGAAGCTTTCTTT. This rearrangement joins TRBV7-8 to TRBJ1-1; 11 nucleotides align to TRBD1. V gave up 8 bases and J gave up 4 bases; unmatched junction bases: 6. The CDR3 has 14 amino acids. Germline V gene data show CDR1 as SGHVS and CDR2 as FQNEAQ.

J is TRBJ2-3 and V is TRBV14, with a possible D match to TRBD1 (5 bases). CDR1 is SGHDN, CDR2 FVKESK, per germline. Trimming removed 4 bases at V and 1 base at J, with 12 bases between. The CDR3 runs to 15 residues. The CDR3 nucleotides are TGTGCCAGCAGCCCCACGTCCAGGGGCACAGATACGCAGTATTTT. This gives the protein CASSPTSRGTDTQYF.

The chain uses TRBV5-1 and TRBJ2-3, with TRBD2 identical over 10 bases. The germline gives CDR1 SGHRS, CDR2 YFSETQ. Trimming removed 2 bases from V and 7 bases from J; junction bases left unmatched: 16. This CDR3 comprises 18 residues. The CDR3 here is CASSFTTERLAGSYTQYF. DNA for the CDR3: TGCGCCAGCAGCTTCACCACCGAAAGACTAGCGGGTTCATATACGCAGTATTTT.

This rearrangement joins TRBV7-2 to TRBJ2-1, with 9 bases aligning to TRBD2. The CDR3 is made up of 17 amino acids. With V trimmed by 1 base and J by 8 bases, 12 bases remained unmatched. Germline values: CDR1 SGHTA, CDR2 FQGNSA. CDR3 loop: CASSLGSFGTSIHEQFF. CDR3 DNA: TGTGCCAGCAGCTTAGGGTCTTTTGGGACTAGCATCCATGAGCAGTTCTTC.